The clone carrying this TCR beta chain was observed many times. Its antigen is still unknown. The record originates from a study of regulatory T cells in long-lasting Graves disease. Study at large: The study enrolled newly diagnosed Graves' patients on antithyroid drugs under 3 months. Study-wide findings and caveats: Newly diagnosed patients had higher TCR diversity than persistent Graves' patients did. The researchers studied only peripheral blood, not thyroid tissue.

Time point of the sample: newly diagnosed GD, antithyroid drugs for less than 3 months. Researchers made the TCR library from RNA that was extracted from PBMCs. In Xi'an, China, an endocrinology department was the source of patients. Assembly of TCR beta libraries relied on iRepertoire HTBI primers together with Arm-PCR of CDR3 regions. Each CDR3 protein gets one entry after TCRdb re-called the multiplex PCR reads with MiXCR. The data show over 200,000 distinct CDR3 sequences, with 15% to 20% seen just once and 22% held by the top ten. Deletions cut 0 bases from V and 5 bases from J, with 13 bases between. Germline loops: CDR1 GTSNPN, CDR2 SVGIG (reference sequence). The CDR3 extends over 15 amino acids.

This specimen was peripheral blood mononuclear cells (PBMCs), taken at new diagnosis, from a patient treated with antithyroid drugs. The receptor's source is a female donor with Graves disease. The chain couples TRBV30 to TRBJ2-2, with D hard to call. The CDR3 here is CAWSVGSEVTGELFF. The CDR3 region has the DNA TGTGCCTGGAGTGTAGGGTCCGAGGTAACCGGGGAGCTGTTTTTT.